This T cell receptor (beta chain) was observed in a study of control samples from healthy donors and cancer patients. Assay used: immunoSEQ multiplex PCR; TCRdb lists only in-frame clones, some missing. The repertoire has more than 50,000 clones, about nine tenths of them found once; the top ten carry over 1%. CDR1 and CDR2 from the germline V gene are MNHNS and SASEGT. The length of the CDR3 is 14 residues. Trimming removed 1 base from V and 7 bases from J, with 13 bases in between. The gene calls are TRBV6-1 and TRBJ1-2, with D possibly being TRBD1 (5 bases). The clonotype originates from a woman aged 50 to 60 with colorectal cancer. Sequenced input: PBMCs. CDR3 protein: CASSEDSRVRGYTF. The CDR3, as DNA: TGTGCCAGCAGTGAAGATAGCAGGGTTCGTGGCTACACCTTC.